The T cell receptor (beta chain) under discussion was sequenced for a study of preoperative IRX-2 immunotherapy in early breast cancer. Treatment reported: preoperative locoregional IRX-2 cytokine immunotherapy. Samples came from a phase Ib trial of preoperative locoregional IRX-2 cytokine immunotherapy. The method was immunoSEQ multiplex PCR; TCRdb's version includes in-frame clones alone and lacks a portion of them. The sample lists approximately 44,000 clones; about 95% were seen once. The germline V gene encodes CDR1 SGHTA and CDR2 FQGNSA. Trimming cost V 5 bases and J 4 bases; bases outside gene matches: 7. The CDR3 is 16 amino acids.

The rearrangement links TRBV7-2 to TRBJ2-6; 8 nucleotides line up with TRBD1. The sequence came from a human donor with breast cancer. The material was tumor tissue, obtained after IRX-2 immunotherapy. The CDR3 DNA reads as TGTGCCAGCAGCCCCCAGGGGGCATCAGGGGCCAACGTCCTGACTTTC. This translates into CASSPQGASGANVLTF. Together with reference TRBV7-2 and TRBJ2-6, the CDR3 gives the full variable domain: GAGVSQSPSNKVTEKGKDVELRCDPISGHTALYWYRQSLGQGLEFLIYFQGNSAPDKSGLPSDRFSAERTGGSVSTLTIQRTQQEDSAVYLCASSPQGASGANVLTFGAGSRLTVL.